This section outlines one TCR beta chain sequence together with its context. The sample comes from a study of preoperative IRX-2 immunotherapy in early breast cancer. Treatment described: preoperative locoregional IRX-2 cytokine immunotherapy. Preoperative locoregional IRX-2 cytokine immunotherapy was tested in the phase Ib source study. Profiling relied on immunoSEQ multiplex PCR, and the TCRdb table lists in-frame clones only, not all of them. The table includes roughly 26,000 clones, approximately 90% detected once. Germline V gene sequence: CDR1 LGHNA, CDR2 YNFKEQ. The CDR3 contains 16 residues. Trimming left V 0 bases short and J 6 bases short, with 14 bases between.

The gene calls are TRBV4-2 and TRBJ2-2; the D is unclear. The clonotype originates from a human donor with breast cancer. The sequenced sample was tumor tissue, obtained after IRX-2 immunotherapy. CDR3 DNA: TGTGCCAGCAGCCAAGAGGGCAGGACCCGTGCCGGGGAGCTGTTTTTT. It yields the protein CASSQEGRTRAGELFF.